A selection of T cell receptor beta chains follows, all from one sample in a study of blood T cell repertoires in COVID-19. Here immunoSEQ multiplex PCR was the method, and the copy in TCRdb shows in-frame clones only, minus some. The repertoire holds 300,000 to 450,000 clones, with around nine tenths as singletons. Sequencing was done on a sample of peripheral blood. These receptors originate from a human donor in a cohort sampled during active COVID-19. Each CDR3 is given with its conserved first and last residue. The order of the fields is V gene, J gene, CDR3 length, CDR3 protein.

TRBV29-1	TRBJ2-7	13	CSVGGHITYEQYF
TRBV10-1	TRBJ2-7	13	CASSELREGEQYF
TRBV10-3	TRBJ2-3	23	CAISDPGLAGNRPSGLSTDTQYF
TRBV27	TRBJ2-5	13	CASSRGGEETQYF
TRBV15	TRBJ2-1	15	CATSITSSGVDEQFF
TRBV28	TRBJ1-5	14	CASRLWEARSPQHF
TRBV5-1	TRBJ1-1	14	CASSQGYGNTEAFF
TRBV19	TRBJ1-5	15	CASSVQDWGNQPQHF
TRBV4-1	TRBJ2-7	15	CASSQEGTGSYEQYF
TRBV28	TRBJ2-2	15	CASSFPGTGFGELFF
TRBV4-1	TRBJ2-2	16	CASSQDPGANTGELFF
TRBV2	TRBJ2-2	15	CASRGGTGLAGELFF
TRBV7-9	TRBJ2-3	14	CASSFLGDTDTQYF
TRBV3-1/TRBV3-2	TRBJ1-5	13	CASSYQGSQPQHF
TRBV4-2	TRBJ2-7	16	CASSHGLAVLTYEQYF
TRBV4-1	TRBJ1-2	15	CASSQDGAGMRGYTF
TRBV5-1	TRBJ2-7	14	CASSPAGTGYEQYF
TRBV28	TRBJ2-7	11	CASSSQGARYF
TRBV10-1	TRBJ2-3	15	CASSEGLASTDTQYF
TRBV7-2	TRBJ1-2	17	CASSFGPTGGAGYGYTF
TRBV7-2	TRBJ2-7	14	CASSLEPGIREQYF
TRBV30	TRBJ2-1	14	CAWARTSGSYEQFF
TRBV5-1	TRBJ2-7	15	CASSLKVTSLHEQYF
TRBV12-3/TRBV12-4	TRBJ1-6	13	CASTGTGHSPLHF
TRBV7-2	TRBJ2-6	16	CASSLGSGAGANVLTF
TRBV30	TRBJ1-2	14	CAWSGRGLFLGYTF
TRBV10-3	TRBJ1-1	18	CAISETDGGQGMNTEAFF
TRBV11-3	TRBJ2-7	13	CASSLVGESEQYF
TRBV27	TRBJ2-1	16	CASSLGGLAGYNEQFF
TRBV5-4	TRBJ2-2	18	CASSPLPGTSGDTGELFF
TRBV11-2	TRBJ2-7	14	CASSSLAGGHEQYF
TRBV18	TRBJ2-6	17	CASSLTTGSSGANVLTF
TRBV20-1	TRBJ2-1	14	CSASGGLSYNEQFF
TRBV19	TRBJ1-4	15	CASRTGGFRNEKLFF
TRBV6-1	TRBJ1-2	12	CASSDPNYGYTF
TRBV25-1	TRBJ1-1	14	CASSEVTGVTEAFF
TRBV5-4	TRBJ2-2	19	CASSPDKGRRVGGTGELFF
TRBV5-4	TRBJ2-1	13	CASSLELAREQFF
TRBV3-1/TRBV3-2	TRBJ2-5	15	CASSQDSTQQETQYF
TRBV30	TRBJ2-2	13	CAWSARNTGELFF
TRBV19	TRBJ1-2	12	CASSSGRGGYTF
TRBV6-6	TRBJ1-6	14	CASNLESYNSPLHF
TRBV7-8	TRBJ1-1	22	CASSSKGIKPGQVPAWDTEAFF
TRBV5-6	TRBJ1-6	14	CASSFIEYNSPLHF
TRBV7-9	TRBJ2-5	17	CASSPFRSSGGQETQYF
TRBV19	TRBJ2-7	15	CASSAGQGLSYEQYF
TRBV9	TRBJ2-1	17	CASSVSGGLSSYNEQFF
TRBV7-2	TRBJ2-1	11	CASRVTSEQFF
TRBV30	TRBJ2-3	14	CAWTREVVTDTQYF